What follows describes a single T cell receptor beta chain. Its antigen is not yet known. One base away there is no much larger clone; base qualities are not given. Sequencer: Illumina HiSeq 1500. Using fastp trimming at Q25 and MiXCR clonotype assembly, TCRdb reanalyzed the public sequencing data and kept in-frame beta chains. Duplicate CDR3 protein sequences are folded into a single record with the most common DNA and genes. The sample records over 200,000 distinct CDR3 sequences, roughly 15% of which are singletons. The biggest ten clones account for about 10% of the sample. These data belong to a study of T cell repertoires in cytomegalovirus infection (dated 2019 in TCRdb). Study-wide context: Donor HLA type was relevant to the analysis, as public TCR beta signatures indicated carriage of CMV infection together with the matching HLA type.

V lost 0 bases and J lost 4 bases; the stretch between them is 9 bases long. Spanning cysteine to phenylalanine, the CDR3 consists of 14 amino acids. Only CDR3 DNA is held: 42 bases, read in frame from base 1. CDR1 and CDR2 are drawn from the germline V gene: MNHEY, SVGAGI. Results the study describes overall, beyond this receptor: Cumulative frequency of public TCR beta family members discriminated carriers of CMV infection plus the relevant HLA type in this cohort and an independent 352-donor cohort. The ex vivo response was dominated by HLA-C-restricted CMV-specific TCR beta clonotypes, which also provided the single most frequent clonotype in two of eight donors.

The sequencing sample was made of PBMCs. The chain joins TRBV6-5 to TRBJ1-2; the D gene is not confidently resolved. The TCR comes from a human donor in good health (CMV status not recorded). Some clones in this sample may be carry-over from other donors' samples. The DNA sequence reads TGTGCCAGCAGTTACTCACGTCGTGGCTATGGCTACACCTTC. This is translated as CASSYSRRGYGYTF.